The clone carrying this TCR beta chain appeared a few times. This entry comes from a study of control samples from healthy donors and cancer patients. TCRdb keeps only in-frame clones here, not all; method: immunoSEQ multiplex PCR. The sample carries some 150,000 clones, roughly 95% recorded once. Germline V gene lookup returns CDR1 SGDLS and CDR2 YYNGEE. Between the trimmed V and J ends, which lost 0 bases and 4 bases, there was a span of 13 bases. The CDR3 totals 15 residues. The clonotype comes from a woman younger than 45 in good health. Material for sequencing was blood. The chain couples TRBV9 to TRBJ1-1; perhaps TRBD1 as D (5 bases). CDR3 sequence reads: CASSVGAGWATEAFF. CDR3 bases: TGTGCCAGCAGCGTAGGGGCAGGGTGGGCCACTGAAGCTTTCTTT.